The 23 T cell receptor beta chains below were found in one sample sequenced in a study of patients and donors after allogeneic stem cell transplantation. One entry per CDR3 protein results from TCRdb running MiXCR on the RT-PCR reads. The sample holds about a million distinct CDR3 sequences, roughly 18% seen once. The sequencing input was blood, either unsorted or a sorted T cell fraction (not recorded which). These receptor sequences come from a human donor who was either an allogeneic HSCT recipient or a stem cell or donor lymphocyte infusion donor (not recorded which). It is not recorded whose cells these are; they may come from a transplant donor.

The gene calls are TRBV18 and TRBJ1-5; 7 bases map to TRBD1. Germline values: CDR1 KGHSH, CDR2 LQKENI. The CDR3 extends over 14 amino acids. Losses at the gene ends were 2 bases for V and 10 bases for J; bases not matched to a gene: 8. The CDR3: CASSPYGTAGPQHF. In nucleotides, the CDR3 is TGTGCCAGCTCACCATACGGGACAGCAGGTCCCCAGCATTTT.

The V call is TRBV7-6, the J call TRBJ2-7, with 8 bases that match TRBD2. The CDR3 is made up of 14 amino acids. Germline CDR1 is SGHVS and CDR2 is FNYEAQ. The J segment lost 5 bases and the V segment lost 2 bases, leaving 5 bases of the junction unmatched. CDR3 amino acids: CASSLFPGGDEQYF. The CDR3, as DNA: TGTGCCAGCAGCTTATTTCCGGGGGGGGACGAGCAGTACTTC.

The V and J genes are TRBV15 and TRBJ2-7, with TRBD2 matching 9 bases. Germline CDR1 reads LNHNV; CDR2 reads YYDKDF (reference sequence). Unmatched junction bases numbered 12, after V lost 5 bases and J lost 4 bases. The CDR3 sequence is 16 residues long. CDR3 sequence reads: CATSDSPGSGSYEQYF. Here the CDR3 DNA reads TGTGCCACCAGCGACAGTCCGGGTAGCGGGAGTTACGAGCAGTACTTC.

This clonotype was counted at least ten times. The V and J genes are TRBV20-1 and TRBJ2-5; D may be TRBD1 (6 bases). Trimming cost V 0 bases and J 7 bases, with 18 bases left between them. The CDR3 consists of 15 residues. Germline V gene sequence: CDR1 DFQATT, CDR2 SNEGSKA (reference sequence). The CDR3 nucleotides are TGCAGTGCTAGAGATCGTTCCGGAGAGGGGGTGACCCAGTACTTC. This translates into CSARDRSGEGVTQYF.

The V and J genes are TRBV21-1 and TRBJ2-5; TRBD1 is the table's D call, not checked against the DNA. TRBV21-1 is tagged as a pseudogene. The CDR3 has 16 residues. CDR3 loop: CASSKEAGQLEETQYF. The DNA for the CDR3 is TGTGCCAGCAGCAAAGAAGCCGGACAGTTAGAAGAGACCCAGTACTTC.

This chain joins TRBV30 and TRBJ1-1, with D possibly matching TRBD1 (6 bases). The germline V gene encodes CDR1 GTSNPN and CDR2 SVGIG (reference sequence). Trimming shortened V by 8 bases and J by 1 base, and 11 bases separated the two germline ends. The CDR3 covers 12 residues. The CDR3 nucleotides are TGTGCCCGCGGCAGGGGGAACACTGAAGCTTTCTTT. It encodes CARGRGNTEAFF.

The chain uses TRBV5-1 and TRBJ1-4; D call uncertain. Trimming removed 4 bases at V and 0 bases at J, with 10 bases between. Germline CDR1 reads SGHRS; CDR2 reads YFSETQ. The CDR3 length is 15 residues. The CDR3 loop is CASSVRHSTNEKLFF. The CDR3 region has the DNA TGCGCCAGCAGCGTCAGACACTCAACTAATGAAAAACTGTTTTTT.

V is TRBV20-1 and J is TRBJ1-1; D is possibly TRBD1 (5 bases). CDR1 and CDR2 from the germline V gene are DFQATT and SNEGSKA (reference sequence). The CDR3 length is 14 residues. Trimming left V 2 bases short and J 0 bases short, with 10 bases between. CDR3 sequence reads: CSARRAGMNTEAFF. In nucleotides, the CDR3 is TGCAGTGCTAGAAGGGCAGGGATGAACACTGAAGCTTTCTTT.

The rearrangement joins TRBV7-8 to TRBJ2-2, with a weak D call TRBD2 (6 bases). Looked up from germline, CDR1 is SGHVS and CDR2 is FQNEAQ. V was pared by 4 bases and J by 9 bases, with 9 bases between. The CDR3 runs to 12 residues. In DNA, the CDR3 is TGTGCCAGCAGCTGGGACTGGCGGGAGCTGTTTTTT. Its translation is CASSWDWRELFF.

This clonotype showed up just a few times. The chain couples TRBV27 to TRBJ2-2, with D uncertain. The CDR3 is 17 residues long. Germline CDR1 is MNHEY and CDR2 is SMNVEV (reference sequence). The ends were cut back, 3 bases at V and 4 bases at J, with 18 bases in the middle. DNA for the CDR3: TGTGCCAGCAGTTTCGTTTCACCCCAGATGGGCACCGGGGAGCTGTTTTTT. Protein product: CASSFVSPQMGTGELFF.

This clonotype was seen ten or more times. V usage is TRBV6-2 or TRBV6-3 and J usage is TRBJ2-2; 8 bases are shared with TRBD1. After removal of 10 bases from V and 4 bases from J, the junction contained 8 bases not matched to a gene. Germline V gene data show CDR1 as MNHEY and CDR2 as SVGEGT. The CDR3 is 14 residues long. CDR3 DNA sequence: TGTGCCACCCAACGGGACAGGCTCACCGGGGAGCTGTTTTTT. Protein product: CATQRDRLTGELFF.

In its sample, this clonotype was seen a few times. This chain joins TRBV12-3 or TRBV12-4 and TRBJ1-2; D remains unclear. Trimming took off 2 bases at V and 4 bases at J, with 8 bases between the two ends. The CDR3 has 13 amino acids. The CDR3 region is CASSLKQSYGYTF. The CDR3 coding sequence is TGTGCCAGCAGTTTAAAACAGTCCTATGGCTACACCTTC.

In DNA, the CDR3 is TGTGCCTGGAGTACCACACGGAACACTGAAGCTTTCTTT. This encodes CAWSTTRNTEAFF. The chain recombines TRBV30 with TRBJ1-1; D gene uncertain. The CDR3 is 13 residues long. Germline CDR1 reads GTSNPN; CDR2 reads SVGIG (reference sequence). V was pared by 2 bases and J by 1 base, with 8 bases between.

The table lists this clonotype with a few counts. The CDR3 nucleotides are TGCGCCAGCAGCTTGGGACAGCCGCCCTACGAGCAGTACTTC. Amino acid sequence: CASSLGQPPYEQYF. V gene TRBV5-1 combines with J gene TRBJ2-7, with D tentatively TRBD1 (5 bases). The V gene lost 0 bases and the J gene lost 2 bases, with 9 bases spanning the gap. This CDR3 comprises 14 residues. Germline lookup yields CDR1 SGHRS and CDR2 YFSETQ.

The chain carries TRBV7-9 and TRBJ2-7; D remains ambiguous. This CDR3 region has 12 residues. Germline V lookup: CDR1 SEHNR, CDR2 FQNEAQ (reference sequence). V was cut by 3 bases and J by 4 bases, with 7 bases left in between. This chain's CDR3 is CASSLKQYEQYF. CDR3 in DNA: TGTGCCAGCAGCTTGAAACAGTACGAGCAGTACTTC.

The V and J genes are TRBV24-1 and TRBJ2-7; unclear D gene. The CDR3 is made up of 11 amino acids. Per germline, CDR1 KGHDR and CDR2 SFDVKD. V was shortened by 4 bases and J by 7 bases, with 7 bases between the two germline ends. Written as DNA, the CDR3 is TGTGCCACCAGTGACCTACAGGAGCAGTACTTC. This codes for CATSDLQEQYF.

This clonotype was found a few times. The CDR3 here is CAISQLRTSGAPGANVLTF. The DNA for the CDR3 is TGTGCCATCAGCCAACTTCGGACTAGCGGAGCCCCTGGGGCCAACGTCCTGACTTTC. The J gene is TRBJ2-6, the V gene TRBV10-3; 10 positions match TRBD2. Germline V CDR1 and CDR2: ENHRY, SYGVKD. Germline trimming cut 6 bases from V and 2 bases from J; bases unmatched to any gene: 13. This CDR3 is built from 19 residues.

This clonotype was observed a handful of times. The chain joins TRBV4-3 to TRBJ1-1, with D maybe TRBD1 (5 bases). Germline assignment: CDR1 LGHNA and CDR2 YSLEER. This CDR3 spans 15 amino acids. V lost 0 bases and J lost 0, with 8 bases in between. CDR3 loop: CASSQDEGLNTEAFF. The CDR3 bases are TGCGCCAGCAGCCAAGATGAGGGGTTGAACACTGAAGCTTTCTTT.

V is TRBV7-9 and J is TRBJ2-7, with D possibly being TRBD2 (5 bases). V was pared by 5 bases and J by 5 bases, with 19 bases between. CDR1 is SEHNR and CDR2 is FQNEAQ in the germline V gene (reference sequence). This CDR3 is built from 15 residues. The CDR3 coding sequence is TGTGCCAGCAGCCGACCTATCGGCCTGGAGGACGAGCAGTACTTC. Amino acid sequence: CASSRPIGLEDEQYF.

This clonotype showed up just a few times. The V gene is TRBV11-1, the J gene TRBJ2-6; D unresolved. Trimming cost V 6 bases and J 2 bases, with 23 bases left between them. The CDR3 has 19 residues. Germline lookup yields CDR1 SGHAT and CDR2 FQDESV (reference sequence). CDR3 amino acids: CASRINPRPILPGANVLTF. The DNA of the CDR3 is TGTGCCAGCAGGATAAATCCGAGACCCATCCTTCCTGGGGCCAACGTCCTGACTTTC. The entire variable domain, with the rest obtained from reference TRBV11-1 and TRBJ2-6, is as follows: EAEVAQSPRYKITEKSQAVAFWCDPISGHATLYWYRQILGQGPELLVQFQDESVVDDSQLPKDRFSAERLKGVDSTLKIQPAELGDSAMYLCASRINPRPILPGANVLTFGAGSRLTVL.

This chain's CDR3 is CASSVSPVERATPREQFF. DNA for the CDR3: TGTGCCAGCAGCGTATCCCCGGTGGAGCGGGCTACACCCCGTGAGCAGTTCTTC. The V and J genes are TRBV9 and TRBJ2-1; the D gene is possibly TRBD2 (6 bases). CDR3 length equals 18 residues. In germline, CDR1 is SGDLS, CDR2 YYNGEE. Trimming stripped 1 base from V and 9 bases from J, with 26 bases between.

V gene TRBV18 combines with J gene TRBJ1-3; D remains unclear. Germline V gives CDR1 KGHSH, CDR2 LQKENI. Trimming took off 0 bases at V and 8 bases at J, with 14 bases between the two ends. This CDR3 contains 15 residues. CDR3 loop: CASSPPLTPADTIYF. The CDR3 region has the DNA TGTGCCAGCTCACCACCGTTAACCCCGGCGGACACCATATATTTT.

J is TRBJ2-4 and V is TRBV28, with D perhaps given as TRBD1 or TRBD2 (5 bases each). The V end lost 4 bases, the J end lost 2 bases, and 12 bases lay between the germline ends. The germline gives CDR1 MDHEN, CDR2 SYDVKM. The CDR3 consists of 15 residues. The DNA of the CDR3 is TGTGCCAGCAGTTGGGGGTTACGGCCCAAAAACATTCAGTACTTC. Protein: CASSWGLRPKNIQYF.